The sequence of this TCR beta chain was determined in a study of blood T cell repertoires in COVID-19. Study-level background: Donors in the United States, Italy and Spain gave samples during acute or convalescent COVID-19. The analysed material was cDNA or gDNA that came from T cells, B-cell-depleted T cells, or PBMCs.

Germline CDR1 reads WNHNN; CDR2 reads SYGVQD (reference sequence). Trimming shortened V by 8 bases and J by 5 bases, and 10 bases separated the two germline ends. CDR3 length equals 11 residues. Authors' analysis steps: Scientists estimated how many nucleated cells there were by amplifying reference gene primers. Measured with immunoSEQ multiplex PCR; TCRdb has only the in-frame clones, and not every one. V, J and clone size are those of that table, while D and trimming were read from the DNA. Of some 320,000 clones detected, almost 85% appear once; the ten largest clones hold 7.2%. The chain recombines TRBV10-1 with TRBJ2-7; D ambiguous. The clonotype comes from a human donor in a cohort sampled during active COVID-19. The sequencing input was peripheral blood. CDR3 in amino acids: CASAKAHEQYF. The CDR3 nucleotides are TGCGCCAGCGCGAAAGCGCACGAGCAGTACTTC.